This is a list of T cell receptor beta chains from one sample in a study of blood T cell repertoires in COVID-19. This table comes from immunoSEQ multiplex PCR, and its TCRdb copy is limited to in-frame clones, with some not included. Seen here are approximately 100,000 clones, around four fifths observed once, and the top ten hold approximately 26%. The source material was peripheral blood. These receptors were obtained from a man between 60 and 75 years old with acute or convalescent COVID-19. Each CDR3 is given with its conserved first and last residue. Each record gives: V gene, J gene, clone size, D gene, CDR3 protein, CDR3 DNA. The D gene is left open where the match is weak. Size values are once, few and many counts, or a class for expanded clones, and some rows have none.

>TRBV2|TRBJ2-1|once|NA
CASSEMGSSYNEQFF
TGTGCCAGCAGTGAAATGGGGAGCTCCTACAATGAGCAGTTCTTC
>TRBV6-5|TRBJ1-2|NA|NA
CASSYRGGYGYTF
TGTGCCAGCAGTTACAGGGGTGGCTATGGCTACACCTTC
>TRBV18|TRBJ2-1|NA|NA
CASSPNIGSGSSYNEQFF
TGTGCCAGCTCACCAAACATAGGAAGCGGTAGCTCCTACAATGAGCAGTTCTTC
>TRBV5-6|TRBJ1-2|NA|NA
CASSYDRVQYYGYTF
TGTGCCAGCAGCTATGACCGGGTCCAGTATTATGGCTACACCTTC
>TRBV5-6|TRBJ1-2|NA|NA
CASSLGAGMAGGYTF
TGTGCCAGCAGCTTGGGAGCAGGAATGGCGGGGGGCTACACCTTC
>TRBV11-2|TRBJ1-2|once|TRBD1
CASSLGVGTGTYYGYTF
TGTGCCAGCAGCTTAGGGGTCGGGACAGGGACCTACTATGGCTACACCTTC
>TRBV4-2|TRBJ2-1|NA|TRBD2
CASSPPSREGASSEQFF
TGTGCCAGCAGCCCCCCAAGCCGGGAGGGCGCGTCTAGTGAGCAGTTCTTC
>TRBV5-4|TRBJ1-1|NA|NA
CASSLTQVNTEAFF
TGTGCCAGCAGTCTGACACAGGTGAACACTGAAGCTTTCTTT
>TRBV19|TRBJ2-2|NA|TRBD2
CASSRVWEGTTGELFF
TGTGCCAGTAGTAGAGTATGGGAGGGCACCACCGGGGAGCTGTTTTTT
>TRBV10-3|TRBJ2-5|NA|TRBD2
CAISASGKETQYF
TGTGCCATCAGTGCAAGCGGGAAAGAGACCCAGTACTTC
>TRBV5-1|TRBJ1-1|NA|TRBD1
CASSFSTGMNTEAFF
TGCGCCAGCAGCTTCTCGACAGGGATGAACACTGAAGCTTTCTTT
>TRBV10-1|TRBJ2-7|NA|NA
CASSEPASLKSSYEQYF
TGCGCCAGCAGTGAACCGGCTAGTCTAAAGAGCTCCTACGAGCAGTACTTC
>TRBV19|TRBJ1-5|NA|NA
CASRDRPISNQPQHF
TGTGCCAGTAGGGACAGACCCATTAGCAATCAGCCCCAGCATTTT
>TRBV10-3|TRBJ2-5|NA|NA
CAISSFVAGQETQYF
TGTGCCATCAGCTCTTTTGTTGCGGGCCAAGAGACCCAGTACTTC
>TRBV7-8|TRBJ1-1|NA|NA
CASSLTVLNTEAFF
TGTGCCAGCAGCTTGACAGTATTGAACACTGAAGCTTTCTTT
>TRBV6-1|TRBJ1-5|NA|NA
CASSEYPTQHF
TGTGCCAGCAGTGAATACCCTACCCAGCATTTT
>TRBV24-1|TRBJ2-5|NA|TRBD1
CATSDFRTGEVRETQYF
TGTGCCACCAGTGATTTTCGGACAGGGGAGGTCCGTGAGACCCAGTACTTC
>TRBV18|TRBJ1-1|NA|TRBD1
CASSTSGQGAPNTEAFF
TGTGCCAGCTCAACGTCGGGACAGGGGGCGCCGAACACTGAAGCTTTCTTT
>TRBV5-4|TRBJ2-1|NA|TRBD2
CASSLNYVGGRSMGFF
TGTGCCAGCAGCTTGAATTATGTGGGAGGGAGGAGTATGGGGTTCTTC
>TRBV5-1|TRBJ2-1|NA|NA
CASSLVRSSYNEQFF
TGCGCCAGCAGCTTGGTGCGGAGCTCCTACAATGAGCAGTTCTTC
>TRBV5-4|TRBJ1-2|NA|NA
CASSLPGPKYGYTF
TGTGCCAGCAGCTTGCCAGGGCCGAAATATGGCTACACCTTC
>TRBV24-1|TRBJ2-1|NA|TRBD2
CATSEQGLAGGAYNEQFF
TGTGCCACCAGTGAGCAGGGACTAGCGGGAGGGGCCTACAATGAGCAGTTCTTC
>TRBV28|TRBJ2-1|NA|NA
CASSSPRKSSYNEQFF
TGTGCCAGCAGTTCCCCCAGGAAAAGCTCCTACAATGAGCAGTTCTTC
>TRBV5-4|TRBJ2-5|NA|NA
CASSLVRTEETQYF
TGTGCCAGCAGCTTGGTCCGGACAGAAGAGACCCAGTACTTC
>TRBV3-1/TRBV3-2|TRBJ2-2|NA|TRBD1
CASSLRTGGPTGELFF
TGTGCCAGCAGCCTACGGACAGGGGGCCCAACCGGGGAGCTGTTTTTT
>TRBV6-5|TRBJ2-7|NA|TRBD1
CASSSRTGGAGKQYF
TGTGCCAGCAGTTCCCGGACAGGGGGCGCGGGAAAGCAGTACTTC
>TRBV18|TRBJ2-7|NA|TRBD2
CASSPTTSGYEQYF
TGTGCCAGCTCACCAACAACTAGCGGGTACGAGCAGTACTTC
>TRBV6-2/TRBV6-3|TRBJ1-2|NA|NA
CASSLASHGNYGYTF
TGTGCCAGCAGTTTAGCCTCCCACGGGAACTATGGCTACACCTTC
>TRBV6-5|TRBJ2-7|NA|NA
CASRPGPRGYEQYF
TGTGCCAGCAGACCGGGCCCGAGGGGGTACGAGCAGTACTTC